This is a list of T cell receptor beta chains from one sample in a study of response to subunit inactivated influenza vaccine. TCRdb used MiXCR to reprocess the RT-PCR reads, holding one entry per CDR3 protein. In the table there are roughly 780,000 distinct CDR3 sequences, approximately 18% of which are singletons. The sequenced sample was PBMCs from blood, obtained roughly 5 days after vaccination. The receptors stem from a man aged 50-59 years who received an inactivated influenza vaccine. The CDR3 runs from the conserved cysteine through the conserved F or W. A D gene is named only where the DNA matches it firmly. Rows may omit the clone size; those that give it use once, few, many or a size class.

j_gene	abundance	d_gene	v_gene	CDR3nt	CDR3aa
TRBJ2-5	NA	NA	TRBV11-3	TGTGCCAGCAGCTCGGGATGGCGAGAGACCCAGTACTTC	CASSSGWRETQYF
TRBJ1-1	NA	NA	TRBV7-2	TGTGCCAGCAGCTTACGTGTAGGAGCTTTCTTT	CASSLRVGAFF
TRBJ2-3	few	NA	TRBV7-2	TGTGCCAGCACTGGAGGTGGGGGTTTGGATACGCAGTATTTT	CASTGGGGLDTQYF
TRBJ1-6	few	NA	TRBV5-1	TGCGCCAGCAGCTTGGGCGGCGAACCTCCCCTCCACTTT	CASSLGGEPPLHF
TRBJ1-6	few	NA	TRBV27	TGTGCCAGCAGTTCAAGGACAGAAACGAATTCACCCCTCCACTTT	CASSSRTETNSPLHF
TRBJ1-2	few	TRBD1	TRBV5-1	TGCGCCAGCAGCCTGGACAGGCCCTACTATGGCTACACCTTC	CASSLDRPYYGYTF
TRBJ1-4	NA	NA	TRBV12-3/TRBV12-4	TGTGCCAGCAGTTTGGGGGGGCATGAAAAACTGTTTTTT	CASSLGGHEKLFF
TRBJ1-2	NA	TRBD1	TRBV6-6	TGTGCCAGCGGCCGGGCCGACAGGGTTGGCTACACCTTC	CASGRADRVGYTF
TRBJ1-1	NA	NA	TRBV7-2	TGTGCCAGCAGCTTAGAGTTGGTAACCCAGAACACTGAAGCTTTCTTT	CASSLELVTQNTEAFF
TRBJ2-7	few	NA	TRBV7-6	TGTGCCAGCAGCCCCTTTGACTCTCCCTACGAGCAGTACTTC	CASSPFDSPYEQYF
TRBJ2-3	many	NA	TRBV6-5	TGTGCCAGCGGATCAGGGAAGTATACGCAGTATTTT	CASGSGKYTQYF
TRBJ1-5	NA	TRBD1	TRBV20-1	TGCAGTGCTAGAGTCTTACAGGGGGCTAGTCAGCCCCAGCATTTT	CSARVLQGASQPQHF
TRBJ2-7	NA	TRBD2	TRBV19	TGTGCCAGTAGTCCGGGACTAGCGGAAACCTACGAGCAGTACTTC	CASSPGLAETYEQYF
TRBJ2-1	NA	TRBD2	TRBV4-3	TGCGCCAGCAGCCAAGATCTGGGAGCGGGAGTTGAGCAGTTCTTC	CASSQDLGAGVEQFF
TRBJ2-3	NA	TRBD2	TRBV7-2	TGTGCCAGCAGCTTCAACGGGGGGAGTTGGGCAGATACGCAGTATTTT	CASSFNGGSWADTQYF
TRBJ1-6	few	NA	TRBV11-1	TGTGCCAGCAGCTCCGACAGAGAGAATTCACCCCTCCACTTT	CASSSDRENSPLHF